This TCR beta chain was retrieved from a study of cytomegalovirus exposure and HLA in healthy donors. The study's findings and limits: Highest at DRB1 and lowest at HLA-C, TCR association rates differed among HLA loci in a later analysis.

V shed 5 bases and J shed 8 bases, with 13 bases lying between them. The CDR3 runs to 14 residues. Germline-derived CDR1 and CDR2 are MGHDK and SYGVNS. As regards this clone: Its specificity is not known.

The study ran its PCR with 60 Vbeta and 13 Jbeta primers. This table comes from immunoSEQ multiplex PCR, and its TCRdb copy is limited to in-frame clones, with some not included. The sample comprises about 140,000 clones, roughly 80% of which are singletons, and 8.8% rests with the top ten. The specimen was PBMCs. V usage is TRBV25-1 and J usage is TRBJ1-6; D unresolved. This clonotype was obtained from a woman aged 45-65 years in good health and CMV-seropositive. CDR3 bases: TGTGCCAGCAGTCATGGACTACGGGATTCACCCCTCCACTTT. Protein: CASSHGLRDSPLHF.